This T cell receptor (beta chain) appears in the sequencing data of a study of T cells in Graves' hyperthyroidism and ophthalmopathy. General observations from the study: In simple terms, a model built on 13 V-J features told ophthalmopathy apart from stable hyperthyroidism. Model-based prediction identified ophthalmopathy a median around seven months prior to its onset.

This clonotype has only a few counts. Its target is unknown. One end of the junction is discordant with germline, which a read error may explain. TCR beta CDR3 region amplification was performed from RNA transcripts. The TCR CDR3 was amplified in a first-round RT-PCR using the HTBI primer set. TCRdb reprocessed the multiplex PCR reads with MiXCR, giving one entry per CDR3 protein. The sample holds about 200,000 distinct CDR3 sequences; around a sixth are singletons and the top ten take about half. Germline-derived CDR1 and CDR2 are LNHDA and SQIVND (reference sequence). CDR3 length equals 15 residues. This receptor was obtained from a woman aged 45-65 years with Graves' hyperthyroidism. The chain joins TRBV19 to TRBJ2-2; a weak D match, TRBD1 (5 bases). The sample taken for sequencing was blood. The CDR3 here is CASGIRAGNTGELFF. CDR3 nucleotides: TGTGCCAGTGGTATCAGGGCAGGGAACACCGGGGAGCTGTTTTTT.